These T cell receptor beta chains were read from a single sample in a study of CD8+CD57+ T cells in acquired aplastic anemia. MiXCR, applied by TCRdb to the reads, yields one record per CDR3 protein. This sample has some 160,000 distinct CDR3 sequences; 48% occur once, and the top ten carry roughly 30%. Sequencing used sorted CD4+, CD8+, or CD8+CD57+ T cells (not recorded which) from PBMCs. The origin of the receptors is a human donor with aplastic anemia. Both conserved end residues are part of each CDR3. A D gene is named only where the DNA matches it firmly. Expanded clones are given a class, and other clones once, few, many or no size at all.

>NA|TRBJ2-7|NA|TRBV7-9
TGTGCCAGCAGCCCCAATGGCCTTCACTACGAGCAGTACTTC
CASSPNGLHYEQYF
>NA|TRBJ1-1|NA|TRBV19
TGTGCCAGTAAGGACATGGTGACCACTGAAGCTTTCTTT
CASKDMVTTEAFF
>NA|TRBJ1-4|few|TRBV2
TGTGCCAGCAGTAAGACGGCCCAGAATGAAAAACTGTTTTTT
CASSKTAQNEKLFF
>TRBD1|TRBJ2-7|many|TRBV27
TGTGCCAGCAGTTTAGCACAGGGGTACGAGCAGTACTTC
CASSLAQGYEQYF
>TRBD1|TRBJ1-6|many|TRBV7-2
TGTGCCAGCAGCCCTCCGACCGGGACAGGAGATCCACCCCTCCACTTT
CASSPPTGTGDPPLHF
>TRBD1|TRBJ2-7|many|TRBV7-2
TGTGCCAGCAGCTCGACAGGGGTTAACTACGAGCAGTACTTC
CASSSTGVNYEQYF
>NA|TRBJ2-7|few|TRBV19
TGTGCCAGTAGACGGACAGTAAGCTCCTACGAGCAGTACTTC
CASRRTVSSYEQYF
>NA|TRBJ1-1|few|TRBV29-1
TGCAGCTCGATAACAGGCACGAACACTGAAGCTTTCTTT
CSSITGTNTEAFF
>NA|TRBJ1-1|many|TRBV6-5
TGTGCCAGCAGTTACTCGGTCAGACCAAACACTGAAGCTTTCTTT
CASSYSVRPNTEAFF
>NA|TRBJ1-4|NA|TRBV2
TGTGCCAGCAGTGTCCGGGCAGGGGTTGAAAAACTGTTTTTT
CASSVRAGVEKLFF
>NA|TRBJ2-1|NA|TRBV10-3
TGTGCCATCAGTGCGAGGATCAGGGGCCACTACAATGAGCAGTTCTTC
CAISARIRGHYNEQFF
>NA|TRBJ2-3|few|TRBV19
TGTGCCAGTAGTATGAGTCTCGGAGATACGCAGTATTTT
CASSMSLGDTQYF
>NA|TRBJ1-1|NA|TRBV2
TGTGCCAGCGAATCTTGGAGTCGCCCTGAAGCTTTCTTT
CASESWSRPEAFF
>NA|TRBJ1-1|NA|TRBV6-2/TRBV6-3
TGTGCCAGCAGTTTCGGGGAACTTAACACTGAAGCTTTCTTT
CASSFGELNTEAFF
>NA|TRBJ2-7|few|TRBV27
TGTGCCAGCAGTTTAGGCAGTAACTACGAGCAGTACTTC
CASSLGSNYEQYF
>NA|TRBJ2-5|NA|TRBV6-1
TGTGCCAGCAGTGAAACCCATCCCCAGTACTTC
CASSETHPQYF
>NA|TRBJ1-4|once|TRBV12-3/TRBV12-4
TGTACCAGCAGATTTGGCCAGGAGCCGGAAAAACTGTTTTTT
CTSRFGQEPEKLFF
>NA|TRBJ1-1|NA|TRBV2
TGTGCCAGCAGGGGAGACGGTATGAACACTGAAGCTTTCTTT
CASRGDGMNTEAFF
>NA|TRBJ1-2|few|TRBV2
TGTGCCAGCAGGGCAGGGAGTTACACCTTC
CASRAGSYTF
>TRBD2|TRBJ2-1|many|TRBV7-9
TGTGCCTGTGCTAGCGGCTGGAATGAGCAGTTCTTC
CACASGWNEQFF
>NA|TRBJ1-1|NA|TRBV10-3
TGTGCCATCGGGTCTGCCAGTATCGCTGAAGCTTTCTTT
CAIGSASIAEAFF
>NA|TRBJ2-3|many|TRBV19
TGTGCCAGTAGTACAGCGCCAAGGGGCACAGATACGCAGTATTTT
CASSTAPRGTDTQYF
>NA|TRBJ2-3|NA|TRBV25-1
TGCGCCAGCAGGCTCCCCTCATCGGGTACGCAGTATTTT
CASRLPSSGTQYF
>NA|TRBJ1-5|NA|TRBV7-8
TGTGCCAGCAGCTTAGGTCAATCACTCAGCAATCAGCCCCAGCATTTT
CASSLGQSLSNQPQHF
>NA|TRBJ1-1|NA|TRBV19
TGTGCCAGTAGTTCAGGACGTTACACTGAAGCTTTCTTT
CASSSGRYTEAFF
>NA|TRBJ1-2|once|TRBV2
TGTGCCAGCAGTGAAGCGCGGTACAGAGGGGCCTTC
CASSEARYRGAF
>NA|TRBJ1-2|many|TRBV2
TGTGCCAGCAGGGGTGACAGTCGGGTCGACACCTTC
CASRGDSRVDTF
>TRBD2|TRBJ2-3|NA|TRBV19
TGTGCCAGTAGTATCCGGCGGGGGGCTAACACAGATACGCAGTATTTT
CASSIRRGANTDTQYF
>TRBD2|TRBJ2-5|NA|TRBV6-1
TGTGCCAGCACTAAGGAAAGCGGGGGGGCCACAGAGACCCAGTACTTC
CASTKESGGATETQYF
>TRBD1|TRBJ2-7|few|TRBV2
TGTGCCAGCTCGGGGACAGCGCAGTACTTC
CASSGTAQYF
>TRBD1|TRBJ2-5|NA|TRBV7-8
TGTGCCAGCAGCTTAGAGGGACAGGGAGAGACCCAGTACTTC
CASSLEGQGETQYF
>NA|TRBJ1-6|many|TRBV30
TGTGCCTGGGGAGATTCACCCCTCCACTTT
CAWGDSPLHF
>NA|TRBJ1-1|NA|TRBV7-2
TGTGCCAGCAGGAAGGCAGCAAACACTGAAGCTTTCTTT
CASRKAANTEAFF
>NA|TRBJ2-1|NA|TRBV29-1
TGCAGCGTTACTGGTGGCTATGTTGAGCAGTTCTTC
CSVTGGYVEQFF
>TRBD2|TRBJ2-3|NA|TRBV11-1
TGTGGCAGCAGCTACTTTACGGGGGGAGGTACAGATACGCAGTATTTT
CGSSYFTGGGTDTQYF
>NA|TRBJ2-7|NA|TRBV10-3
TGTGCCATCAGTGAGGCCTCCCCAGTAAGAAAATACGAGCAGTACTTC
CAISEASPVRKYEQYF
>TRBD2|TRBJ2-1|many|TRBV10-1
TGCGCCAGCAGTGTAGCGGGCCCCTACAATGAGCAGTTCTTC
CASSVAGPYNEQFF
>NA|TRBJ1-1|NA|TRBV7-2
TGTGCCAGCAGCCGCGGGAACACTGAAGCTTTCTTT
CASSRGNTEAFF
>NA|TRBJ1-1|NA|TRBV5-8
TGTGCCAGCAGCGCCAGAGGTGTTTTGAACACTGAAGCTTTCTTT
CASSARGVLNTEAFF
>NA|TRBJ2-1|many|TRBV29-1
TGCAGCGTTGGACAGGGAGGCTCCTACAATGAGCAGTTCTTC
CSVGQGGSYNEQFF
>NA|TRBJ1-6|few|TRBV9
TGTGCCAGCAGCGCGACCCCGACAGCCGATAATTCACCCCTCCACTTT
CASSATPTADNSPLHF
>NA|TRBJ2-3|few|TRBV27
TGTGCCAGCAGTTTAAGCGCAGCAGATACGCAGTATTTT
CASSLSAADTQYF
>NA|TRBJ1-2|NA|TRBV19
TGTGCCAGTAGTATGGCGATCCTCTCTAACTATGGCTACACCTTC
CASSMAILSNYGYTF
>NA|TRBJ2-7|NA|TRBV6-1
TGTGCCAGCAGTGTAGGGGGGGGATTCTACGAGCAGTACTTC
CASSVGGGFYEQYF
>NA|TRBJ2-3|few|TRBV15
TGTGCCACCAGGCAATCCACAGATACGCAGTATTTT
CATRQSTDTQYF
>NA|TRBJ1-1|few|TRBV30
TGTGCCTGGAGTTGGGGACACGGGGGGACTGAAGCTTTCTTT
CAWSWGHGGTEAFF
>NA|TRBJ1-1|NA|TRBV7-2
TGTGCCAGCAGCGGCCGGGTACACACTGAAGCTTTCTTT
CASSGRVHTEAFF
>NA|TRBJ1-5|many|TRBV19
TGTGCCAGTAGACCCGGACATTATAGCAATCAGCCCCAGCATTTT
CASRPGHYSNQPQHF
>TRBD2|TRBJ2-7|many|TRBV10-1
TGCGCCAGCAGCGTTGGACTAGCGGGAAGCTCCTACGAGCAGTACTTC
CASSVGLAGSSYEQYF
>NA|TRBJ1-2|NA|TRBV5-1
TGCGCCAGCACTAAGGGATCCGGCTACACCTTC
CASTKGSGYTF
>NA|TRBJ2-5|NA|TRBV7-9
TGTGCCAGCAGCGAGAGGACAGTAAAACAGACCCAGTACTTC
CASSERTVKQTQYF
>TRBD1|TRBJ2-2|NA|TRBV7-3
TGTGCCAGCAGCTTGCAGGGGGCTATCTATAACGCGGAGCTGTTTTTT
CASSLQGAIYNAELFF
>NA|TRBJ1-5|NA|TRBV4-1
TGCGCCAGCAGCCAAGATGTTAGGGATCAGCCCCAGCATTTT
CASSQDVRDQPQHF